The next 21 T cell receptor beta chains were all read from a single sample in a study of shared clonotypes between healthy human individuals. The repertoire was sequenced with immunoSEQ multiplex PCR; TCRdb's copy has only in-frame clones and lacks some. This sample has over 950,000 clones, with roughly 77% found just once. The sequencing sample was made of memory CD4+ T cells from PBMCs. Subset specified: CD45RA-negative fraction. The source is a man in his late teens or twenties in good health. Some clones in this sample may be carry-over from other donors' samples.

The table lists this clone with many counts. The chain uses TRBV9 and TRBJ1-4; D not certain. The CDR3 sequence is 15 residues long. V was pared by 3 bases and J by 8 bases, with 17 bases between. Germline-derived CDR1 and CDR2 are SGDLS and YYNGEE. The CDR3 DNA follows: TGTGCCAGCAGCGCTCTTATGAGCCCTGTGGAAAAACTGTTTTTT. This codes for CASSALMSPVEKLFF.

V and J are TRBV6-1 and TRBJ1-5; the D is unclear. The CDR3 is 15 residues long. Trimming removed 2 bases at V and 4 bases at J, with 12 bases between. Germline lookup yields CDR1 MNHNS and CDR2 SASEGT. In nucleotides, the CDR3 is TGTGCCAGCAGTGAAAATCGGGTGTGGAATCAGCCCCAGCATTTT. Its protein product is CASSENRVWNQPQHF.

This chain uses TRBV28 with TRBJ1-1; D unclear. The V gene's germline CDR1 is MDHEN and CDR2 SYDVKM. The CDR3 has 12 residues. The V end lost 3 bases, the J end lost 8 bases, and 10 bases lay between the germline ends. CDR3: CASSFRRREAFF. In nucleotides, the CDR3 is TGTGCCAGCAGTTTCCGGCGTAGAGAAGCTTTCTTT.

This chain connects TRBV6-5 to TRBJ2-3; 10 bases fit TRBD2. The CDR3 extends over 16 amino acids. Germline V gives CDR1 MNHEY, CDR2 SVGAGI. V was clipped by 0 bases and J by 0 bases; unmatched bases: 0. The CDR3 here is CASSYSTSGSTDTQYF. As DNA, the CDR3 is TGTGCCAGCAGTTACTCGACTAGCGGGAGCACAGATACGCAGTATTTT.

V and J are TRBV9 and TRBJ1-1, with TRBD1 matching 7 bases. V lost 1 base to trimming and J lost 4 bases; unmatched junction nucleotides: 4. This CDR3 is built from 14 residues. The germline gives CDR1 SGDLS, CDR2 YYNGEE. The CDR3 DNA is TGTGCCAGCAGCGTACAGACAGGGTCCACTGAAGCTTTCTTT. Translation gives CASSVQTGSTEAFF.

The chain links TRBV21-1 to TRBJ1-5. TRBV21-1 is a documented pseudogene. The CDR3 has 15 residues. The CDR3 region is CARAKLGWVGQPQHF. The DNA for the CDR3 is TGTGCCAGAGCCAAATTAGGTTGGGTCGGTCAGCCCCAGCATTTT.

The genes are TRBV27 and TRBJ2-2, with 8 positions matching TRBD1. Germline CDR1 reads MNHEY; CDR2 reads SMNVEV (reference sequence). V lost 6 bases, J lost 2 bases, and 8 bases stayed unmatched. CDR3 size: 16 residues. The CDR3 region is CASRLDRGPNTGELFF. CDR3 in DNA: TGTGCCAGCAGACTCGACAGGGGACCCAACACCGGGGAGCTGTTTTTT.

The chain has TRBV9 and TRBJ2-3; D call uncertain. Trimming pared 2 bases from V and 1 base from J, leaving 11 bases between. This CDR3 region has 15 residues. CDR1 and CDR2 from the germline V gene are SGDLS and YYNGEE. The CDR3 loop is CASSVGPTGTDTQYF. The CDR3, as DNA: TGTGCCAGCAGCGTCGGCCCAACCGGCACAGATACGCAGTATTTT.

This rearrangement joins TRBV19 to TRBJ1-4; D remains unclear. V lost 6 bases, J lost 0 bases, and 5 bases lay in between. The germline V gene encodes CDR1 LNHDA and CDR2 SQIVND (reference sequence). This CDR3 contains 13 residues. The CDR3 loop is CASRGATNEKLFF. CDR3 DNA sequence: TGTGCCAGTAGGGGCGCAACTAATGAAAAACTGTTTTTT.

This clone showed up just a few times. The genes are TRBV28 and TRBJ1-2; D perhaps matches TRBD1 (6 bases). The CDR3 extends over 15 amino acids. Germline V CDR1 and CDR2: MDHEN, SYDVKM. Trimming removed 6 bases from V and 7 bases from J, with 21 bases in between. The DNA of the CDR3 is TGTGCCAGCAGCCCCCCTTCAGGGGATCACGGTGGCTACACCTTC. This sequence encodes CASSPPSGDHGGYTF.

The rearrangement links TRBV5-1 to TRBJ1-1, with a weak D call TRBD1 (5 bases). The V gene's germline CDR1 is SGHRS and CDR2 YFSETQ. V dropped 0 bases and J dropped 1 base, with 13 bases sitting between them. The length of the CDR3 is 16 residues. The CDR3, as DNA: TGCGCCAGCAGCTTGGCCGGGGCTAATCGGAACACTGAAGCTTTCTTT. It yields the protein CASSLAGANRNTEAFF.

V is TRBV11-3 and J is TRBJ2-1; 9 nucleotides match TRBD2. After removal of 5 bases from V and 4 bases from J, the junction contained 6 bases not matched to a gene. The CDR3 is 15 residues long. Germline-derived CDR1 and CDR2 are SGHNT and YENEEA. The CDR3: CASSPSGRNYNEQFF. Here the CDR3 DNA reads TGTGCCAGCAGCCCCAGCGGGAGGAATTACAATGAGCAGTTCTTC. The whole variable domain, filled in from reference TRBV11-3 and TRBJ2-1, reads EAGVVQSPRYKIIEKKQPVAFWCNPISGHNTLYWYLQNLGQGPELLIRYENEEAVDDSQLPKDRFSAERLKGVDSTLKIQPAELGDSAVYLCASSPSGRNYNEQFFGPGTRLTVL.

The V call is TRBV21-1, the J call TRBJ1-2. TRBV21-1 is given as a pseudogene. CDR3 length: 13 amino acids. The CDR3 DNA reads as TGTGCCAGCAGCAAAGCCGGCAGGGACGGCTACACCTTC. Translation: CASSKAGRDGYTF.

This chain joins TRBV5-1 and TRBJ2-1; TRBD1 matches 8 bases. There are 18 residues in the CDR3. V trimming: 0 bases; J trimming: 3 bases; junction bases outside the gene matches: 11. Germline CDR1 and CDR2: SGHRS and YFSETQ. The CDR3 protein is CASSLAGGITGGYNEQFF. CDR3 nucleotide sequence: TGCGCCAGCAGCTTGGCCGGGGGTATCACAGGGGGCTACAATGAGCAGTTCTTC. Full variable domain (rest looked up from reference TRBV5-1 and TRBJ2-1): KAGVTQTPRYLIKTRGQQVTLSCSPISGHRSVSWYQQTPGQGLQFLFEYFSETQRNKGNFPGRFSGRQFSNSRSEMNVSTLELGDSALYLCASSLAGGITGGYNEQFFGPGTRLTVL.

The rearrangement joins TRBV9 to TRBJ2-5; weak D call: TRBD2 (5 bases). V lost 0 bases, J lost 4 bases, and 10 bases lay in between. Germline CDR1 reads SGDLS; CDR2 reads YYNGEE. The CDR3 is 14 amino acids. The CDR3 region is CASSVDFAGETQYF. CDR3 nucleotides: TGTGCCAGCAGCGTAGATTTTGCGGGAGAGACCCAGTACTTC.

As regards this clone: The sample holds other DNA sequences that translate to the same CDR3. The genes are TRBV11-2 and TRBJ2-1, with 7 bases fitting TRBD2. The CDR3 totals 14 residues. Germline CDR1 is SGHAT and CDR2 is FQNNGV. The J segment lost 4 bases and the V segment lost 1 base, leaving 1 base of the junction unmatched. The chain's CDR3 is CASSLASGYNEQFF. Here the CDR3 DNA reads TGTGCCAGCAGCTTAGCTAGCGGATACAATGAGCAGTTCTTC. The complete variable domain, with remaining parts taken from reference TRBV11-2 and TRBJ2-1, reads EAGVAQSPRYKIIEKRQSVAFWCNPISGHATLYWYQQILGQGPKLLIQFQNNGVVDDSQLPKDRFSAERLKGVDSTLKIQPAKLEDSAVYLCASSLASGYNEQFFGPGTRLTVL.

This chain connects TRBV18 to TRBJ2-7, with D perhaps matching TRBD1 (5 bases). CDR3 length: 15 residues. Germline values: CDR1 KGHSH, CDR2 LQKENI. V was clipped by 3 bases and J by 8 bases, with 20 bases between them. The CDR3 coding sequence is TGTGCCAGCTCACCCGGCTTTCCAGGGTTATTCAAGCAGTACTTC. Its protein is CASSPGFPGLFKQYF.

The CDR3 nucleotides are TGTGCCAGCAGCTTATGGTCACAGGGGGCTTCACCATATTTTCCTGGGGCCAACGTCCTGACTTTC. It encodes CASSLWSQGASPYFPGANVLTF. The chain joins TRBV7-3 to TRBJ2-6; 9 nucleotides agree with TRBD1. This CDR3 has 22 residues. Germline assignment: CDR1 SGHTA and CDR2 FQGTGA. Trimming at V came to 2 bases and at J to 2 bases, leaving 19 bases not matched to a gene.

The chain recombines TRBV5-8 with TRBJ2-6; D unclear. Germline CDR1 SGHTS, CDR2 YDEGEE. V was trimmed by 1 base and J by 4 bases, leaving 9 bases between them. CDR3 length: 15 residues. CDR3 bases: TGTGCCAGCAGCTTGTACGCAGGAGGGGCCAACGTCCTGACTTTC. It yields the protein CASSLYAGGANVLTF.

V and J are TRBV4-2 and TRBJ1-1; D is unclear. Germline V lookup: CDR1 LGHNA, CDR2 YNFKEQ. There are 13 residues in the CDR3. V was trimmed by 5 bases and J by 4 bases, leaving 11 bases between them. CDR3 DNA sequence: TGTGCCAGCAGCTCCCCTTCAGGCACTGAAGCTTTCTTT. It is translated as CASSSPSGTEAFF.

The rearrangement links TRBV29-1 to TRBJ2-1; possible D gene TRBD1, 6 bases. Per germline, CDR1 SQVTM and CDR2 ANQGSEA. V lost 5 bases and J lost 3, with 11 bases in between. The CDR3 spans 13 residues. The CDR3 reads CSVSGVDYNEQFF. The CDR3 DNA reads TGCAGCGTTTCAGGGGTCGACTACAATGAGCAGTTCTTC.